This T cell receptor (beta chain) came from a study of blood T cell repertoires in COVID-19. Study summary: Spain, Italy and the United States supplied samples that represented acute and convalescent COVID-19.

Using immunoSEQ multiplex PCR, the repertoire was profiled, and TCRdb retains in-frame clones only, with some absent. The sample gives roughly 18,000 clones, around 83% of which show up once; around 17% is in the top ten. Germline CDR1 is SEHNR and CDR2 is FQNEAQ (reference sequence). This CDR3 is built from 16 residues. Deletions cut 5 bases from V and 0 bases from J, with 13 bases between. The TCR sequence derives from a man between 65 and 85 years old with acute or convalescent COVID-19. The chain links TRBV7-9 to TRBJ1-4, with D hard to call. The sample comprised peripheral blood. The CDR3 protein is CASSPGMSATNEKLFF. The CDR3 DNA reads TGTGCCAGCAGCCCCGGTATGAGCGCAACTAATGAAAAACTGTTTTTT.